One and the same sample provided the 6 T cell receptor beta chains below, sequenced in a study of blood T cells in healthy people across ages. A second 7 to 11 cycle PCR used barcoded and J-beta primers. One entry per CDR3 protein, called by TCRdb with MiXCR from the 5' RACE reads. Here the sample spans approximately 2,000,000 distinct CDR3 sequences, about 39% being singletons. Material: blood. The receptors stem from a human donor in good health.

The chain combines TRBV9 with TRBJ2-7; a weak D match, TRBD1 (5 bases). Germline V gene data show CDR1 as SGDLS and CDR2 as YYNGEE. This CDR3 has 14 amino acids. V was pared by 1 base and J by 5 bases, with 13 bases between. The CDR3 region has the DNA TGTGCCAGCAGCGTATACGGCAGGGCCAACGAGCAGTACTTC. It specifies CASSVYGRANEQYF. Drawing the rest from reference TRBV9 and TRBJ2-7, the complete variable domain is DSGVTQTPKHLITATGQRVTLRCSPRSGDLSVYWYQQSLDQGLQFLIQYYNGEERAKGNILERFSAQQFPDLHSELNLSSLELGDSALYFCASSVYGRANEQYFGPGTRLTVT.

The chain combines TRBV18 with TRBJ2-3; perhaps TRBD2 as D (5 bases). CDR1 KGHSH and CDR2 LQKENI come from the germline V gene. The V end lost 1 base, the J end lost 1 base, and 12 bases lay between the germline ends. This CDR3 has 16 residues. The CDR3 loop reads CASSPRWEFGTDTQYF. CDR3 nucleotides: TGTGCCAGCTCACCACGATGGGAGTTCGGCACAGATACGCAGTATTTT.

This rearrangement joins TRBV7-7 to TRBJ2-7; possible D gene TRBD1, 6 bases. The CDR3 length is 16 residues. Germline values: CDR1 SSHAT, CDR2 FNYEAQ (reference sequence). V was pared by 4 bases and J by 2 bases, with 18 bases between. CDR3 region: CASSYATGTPPYEQYF. The DNA of the CDR3 is TGTGCCAGCAGCTACGCGACCGGGACACCTCCCTACGAGCAGTACTTC.

The rearrangement links TRBV7-9 to TRBJ1-4; D is possibly TRBD1 (6 bases). Germline assignment: CDR1 SEHNR and CDR2 FQNEAQ (reference sequence). V lost 0 bases and J 12 bases, leaving 11 bases between the germline ends. The CDR3 spans 13 residues. The CDR3 here is CASSLASGAELFF. CDR3 DNA: TGTGCCAGCAGCTTAGCGTCGGGGGCGGAACTGTTTTTT. The whole variable domain, filled in from reference TRBV7-9 and TRBJ1-4, reads DTGVSQNPRHKITKRGQNVTFRCDPISEHNRLYWYRQTLGQGPEFLTYFQNEAQLEKSRLLSDRFSAERPKGSFSTLEIQRTEQGDSAMYLCASSLASGAELFFGSGTQLSVL.

The rearrangement uses TRBV5-1 and TRBJ1-2, with a tentative D call TRBD1 (6 bases). Per germline, CDR1 SGHRS and CDR2 YFSETQ. The germline V and J ends were trimmed by 4 bases and 5 bases, with 18 bases remaining between them. This CDR3 has 15 residues. The CDR3 coding sequence is TGCGCCAGCAGCCCAGGACAGTTTGGGGTATATGGCTACACCTTC. As protein: CASSPGQFGVYGYTF.

Points on this clonotype: A much larger clone differs from this one at a single base, so this may be a read error. J is TRBJ2-6 and V is TRBV6-4; D is perhaps TRBD1 (5 bases). The germline V and J ends were trimmed by 5 bases and 2 bases, with 10 bases remaining between them. The CDR3 loop spans 15 amino acids. CDR1 and CDR2 (germline): MRHNA, SNTAGT. CDR3 region: CASSLTETGANVLTF. DNA of the CDR3: TGTGCCAGCAGTTTGACAGAGACTGGGGCCAACGTCCTGACTTTC.